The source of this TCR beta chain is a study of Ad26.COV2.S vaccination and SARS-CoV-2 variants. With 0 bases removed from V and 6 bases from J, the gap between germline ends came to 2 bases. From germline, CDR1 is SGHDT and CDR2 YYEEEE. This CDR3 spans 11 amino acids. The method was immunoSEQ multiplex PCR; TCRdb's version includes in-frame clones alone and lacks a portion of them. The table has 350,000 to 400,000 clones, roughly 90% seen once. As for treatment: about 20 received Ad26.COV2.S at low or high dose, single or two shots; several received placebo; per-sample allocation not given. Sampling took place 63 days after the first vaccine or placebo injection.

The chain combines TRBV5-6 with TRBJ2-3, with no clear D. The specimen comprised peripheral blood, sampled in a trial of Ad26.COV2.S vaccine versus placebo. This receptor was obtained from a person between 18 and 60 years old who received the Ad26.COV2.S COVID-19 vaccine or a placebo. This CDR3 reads CASSLVDTQYF. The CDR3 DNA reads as TGTGCCAGCAGCTTGGTTGATACGCAGTATTTT.